These 14 T cell receptor beta chains share one sample of origin, sequenced in a study of T cell responses to AZD1222 COVID-19 vaccine. Produced via immunoSEQ multiplex PCR; TCRdb's table is partial and in-frame only. The sample carries around 170,000 clones, 92% recorded once. This sample comprised peripheral blood, obtained 28 days after the second AZD1222 dose. All receptors come from an adult who received the AZD1222 COVID-19 vaccine.

The chain is built from TRBV6-5 and TRBJ1-4; D might be TRBD1 (5 bases). Germline CDR1 reads MNHEY; CDR2 reads SVGAGI. The CDR3 runs 15 residues. The V end was cut by 6 bases, the J end by 3 bases, with 14 bases between. CDR3 in amino acids: CASSRTGLPNEKLFF. Here the CDR3 DNA reads TGTGCCAGCAGCCGGACGGGACTGCCTAATGAAAAACTGTTTTTT.

The chain uses TRBV18 and TRBJ1-2, with a tentative D call TRBD1 (5 bases). The V and J ends lost 4 bases and 5 bases respectively, with 14 bases between them. The CDR3 is made up of 14 amino acids. Per the germline V gene, CDR1 is KGHSH and CDR2 is LQKENI. For the CDR3, the DNA is TGTGCCAGCTCACTCCGAGACAGACCATATGGCTACACCTTC. Residues: CASSLRDRPYGYTF.

CDR3 bases: TGTGCCAGCAGCCAAGCAATGGGCGGGGGGTTCTACGAGCAGTACTTC. Translated: CASSQAMGGGFYEQYF. The chain links TRBV4-2 to TRBJ2-7; 8 bases agree with TRBD2. The CDR3 runs to 16 residues. CDR1 is LGHNA, CDR2 YNFKEQ, per germline. V gave up 1 base and J gave up 3 bases; unmatched junction bases: 8.

The chain combines TRBV2 with TRBJ2-1, with 9 nucleotides matching TRBD2. Germline assignment: CDR1 SNHLY and CDR2 FYNNEI. V trimming: 2 bases; J trimming: 8 bases; junction bases outside the gene matches: 7. The CDR3 loop spans 15 amino acids. CDR3 protein: CASSELAGGPYEQFF. CDR3 nucleotides: TGTGCCAGCAGTGAATTGGCGGGAGGGCCCTATGAGCAGTTCTTC.

The V and J genes are TRBV11-3 and TRBJ2-5; 8 bases map to TRBD2. CDR1 and CDR2 (germline): SGHNT, YENEEA. J lost 5 bases, V lost 1 base, and 6 bases had no gene match. This CDR3 contains 15 residues. In DNA form, the CDR3 reads TGTGCCAGCAGCTTAGCCGGGACTAGTGGCGAGACCCAGTACTTC. Its translation is CASSLAGTSGETQYF.

The rearrangement joins TRBV28 to TRBJ1-2; D not resolved. Trimming removed 4 bases from V and 8 bases from J, with 14 bases in between. The CDR3 has 13 amino acids. Germline V gene sequence: CDR1 MDHEN, CDR2 SYDVKM. DNA for the CDR3: TGTGCCAGCAGTTCCCTAGCAGAATTGGGCTACACCTTC. It codes for CASSSLAELGYTF.

This sequence joins TRBV28 and TRBJ2-7; D unresolved. This CDR3 has 12 amino acids. V was shortened by 5 bases and J by 1 base, with 6 bases between the two germline ends. Germline V gene sequence: CDR1 MDHEN, CDR2 SYDVKM. The CDR3 DNA is TGTGCCAGCAGTCCCGGGTCCTACGAGCAGTACTTC. The encoded protein is CASSPGSYEQYF.

This rearrangement joins TRBV6-5 to TRBJ2-3; D is possibly TRBD1 (7 bases). Germline values: CDR1 MNHEY, CDR2 SVGAGI. V lost 0 bases and J lost 6, with 13 bases in between. CDR3 length: 15 residues. The chain's CDR3 is CASSYSTGTQDTQYF. As DNA, the CDR3 is TGTGCCAGCAGTTACTCGACAGGGACTCAGGATACGCAGTATTTT.

To note about this clone: Other DNA sequences in the sample encode the same CDR3. The genes are TRBV5-8 and TRBJ1-1; maybe TRBD1 (6 bases). The germline V gene has CDR1 SGHTS and CDR2 YDEGEE. V lost 4 bases and J lost 5, with 12 bases in between. The CDR3 contains 13 residues. CDR3 bases: TGTGCCAGCAGCCGTAGGGGGAGAACTGAAGCTTTCTTT. Translated: CASSRRGRTEAFF. Based on the CDR3 plus reference TRBV5-8 and TRBJ1-1, the full variable domain is EAGVTQSPTHLIKTRGQQATLRCSPISGHTSVYWYQQALGLGLQFLLWYDEGEERNRGNFPPRFSGRQFPNYSSELNVNALELEDSALYLCASSRRGRTEAFFGQGTRLTVV.

The rearrangement joins TRBV5-4 to TRBJ1-1, with 9 bases aligning to TRBD1. The CDR3 sequence is 16 residues long. Germline CDR1 and CDR2: SGHNT and YYREEE (reference sequence). The V and J ends lost 5 bases and 0 bases, in that order; junction bases with no gene match: 8. CDR3 sequence reads: CASRTGTGNMNTEAFF. DNA for the CDR3: TGTGCCAGCAGGACCGGGACAGGGAATATGAACACTGAAGCTTTCTTT.

This clone was counted once. The chain carries TRBV19 and TRBJ1-1; D uncertain. This CDR3 region has 14 residues. CDR1 and CDR2 (germline): LNHDA, SQIVND (reference sequence). V was clipped by 3 bases and J by 2 bases, with 10 bases between them. CDR3 sequence: CASSIGQENTEAFF. The CDR3 DNA reads TGTGCCAGTAGTATTGGTCAGGAAAACACTGAAGCTTTCTTT.

The rearrangement joins TRBV28 to TRBJ1-3, with D unclear. The CDR3 is 14 amino acids. Germline V lookup: CDR1 MDHEN, CDR2 SYDVKM. Trimming pared 6 bases from V and 4 bases from J, leaving 13 bases between. This chain's CDR3 is CASSPRSAGNTIYF. In DNA form, the CDR3 reads TGTGCCAGCAGCCCCCGGAGCGCGGGAAACACCATATATTTT.

The CDR3 loop reads CASMDRVGETQYF. In DNA form, the CDR3 reads TGTGCCAGCATGGACAGGGTTGGCGAGACCCAGTACTTC. The rearrangement joins TRBV27 to TRBJ2-5; the match to TRBD1 covers 8 bases. This CDR3 is 13 amino acids long. Germline assignment: CDR1 MNHEY and CDR2 SMNVEV (reference sequence). V shed 7 bases and J 5 bases; nucleotides not matched to a gene: 6.

The V and J genes are TRBV3-1 (or the pseudogene TRBV3-2) and TRBJ1-6; D is unresolved. V was clipped by 1 base and J by 8 bases, with 6 bases between them. From germline, CDR1 is LGHDT and CDR2 YNNKEL (reference sequence). The CDR3 runs to 13 residues. The chain's CDR3 is CASSQVRDSPLHF. For the CDR3, the DNA is TGTGCCAGCAGCCAAGTCCGTGATTCACCCCTCCACTTT.